This TCR beta chain was captured in a study of CD8 T cells in ankylosing spondylitis. Study-level results: Clones linked to disease were reported to show significant enrichment in matched ankylosing spondylitis synovial fluid. For ankylosing spondylitis blood, a TCR beta motif of fewer than 10 highly homologous variants appeared characteristic.

Concerning this clonotype: Antigen unknown.

Quantitative barcoded 5'-RACE was used to prepare TCR beta libraries. In TCRdb, the 5' RACE reads were re-called with MiXCR into one record per CDR3 protein. Among hundreds of thousands of distinct CDR3 sequences listed, approximately 10% were seen once. Sequenced sample: blood, either unsorted or a sorted T cell fraction (not recorded which). This sequence was found in a male donor with ankylosing spondylitis.

This chain's CDR3 is CAIRGGDGSNQPQHF. The CDR3 DNA reads TGTGCCATCAGGGGAGGGGATGGTAGCAATCAGCCCCAGCATTTT. The V and J genes are TRBV10-3 and TRBJ1-5, with D possibly being TRBD1 (5 bases). The germline gives CDR1 ENHRY, CDR2 SYGVKD. Trimming shortened V by 6 bases and J by 0 bases, and 12 bases separated the two germline ends. This CDR3 comprises 15 residues.